This T cell receptor beta chain was recorded in a study of control samples from healthy donors and cancer patients (dated by TCRdb to 2018 to 2021). With respect to this clone: The antigen it binds to is not known.

From the germline V gene, CDR1 is MGHRA and CDR2 is YSYEKL. From its cysteine to its phenylalanine, the CDR3 spans 16 amino acids. Only the CDR3 portion is preserved as DNA: 48 bases, with reading frame beginning at the first base. V lost 3 bases and J lost 10 bases, and the count of bases not matched to a germline gene is 13. The protocol used for the library was the immunoSEQ multiplex PCR assay. TCRdb took this table from immuneACCESS and kept in-frame rearrangements with V and J called. Such tables lack part of the clones; where checked against another copy, unresolved V genes explain under half of the gap, and the rest is unexplained. The table of this sample itemizes about 210,000 clones. The ten largest clones take up about 2.2% of the sample.

The receptor was isolated from a woman aged 25 to 45 in good health. The chain links TRBV4-1 with TRBJ1-1, with 11 bases in between that match TRBD1. The source material was blood. The CDR3: CASSHTRDRGVLRAFF. The DNA is as follows: TGCGCCAGCAGCCATACCCGGGACAGGGGGGTATTACGAGCTTTCTTT.